This entry concerns a single T cell receptor (beta chain). Assay: immunoSEQ multiplex PCR; the TCRdb copy retains only in-frame clones and omits some. The repertoire consists of 180,000 or so clones, with approximately 89% occurring once and the leading ten covering roughly 0.82%. The CDR3 is 13 residues long. These data are taken from a study of blood T cell repertoires in COVID-19. Turning to the study itself: Spain, Italy and the United States supplied samples that represented acute and convalescent COVID-19.

Sequenced input: PBMCs or T cells enriched from blood (not recorded which). The chain links TRBV21-1 to TRBJ2-7; no check of the table's D call, TRBD2, against the DNA was made. TRBV21-1 is a recognized pseudogene. The receptor comes from a woman aged 18-29 years who had recovered from COVID-19. CDR3 nucleotides: TGTGCCAGCAGCAAAGCCTCGTCCTACGAGCAGTACTTC. Translating gives CASSKASSYEQYF.